This record looks at one T cell receptor (beta chain) sequence and its context. Its antigen remains unknown. These data are taken from a study of read filtering for tumor transcriptome and immune sequencing. Study in general: Patients were approximately 18 male and 11 to 15 female, mean age around 67 years, range roughly 45 to 85. TCR-mapped reads were about 4.05 to 10.27 million with IR-seq versus roughly 75 to 1,400 with RNA-seq.

Overall study results and limits: The CD138-negative fraction was mixed bone marrow immune cells, not pure T cells. IR-seq and RNA-seq agreed better without single-read clonotypes.

There are 16 residues in the CDR3. Germline CDR1 SEHNR, CDR2 FQNEAQ (reference sequence). Trimming left V 0 bases short and J 5 bases short, with 17 bases between. This library used around 400 ng RNA and molecular barcoded adaptors spanning alpha/delta and beta/gamma chains. TCRdb independently ran MiXCR on the reads; one entry per CDR3 protein. The data show approximately 90,000 distinct CDR3 sequences, with around an eighth seen just once and 15% held by the top ten. Sequencing input: a population of CD138-negative cells sorted from bone marrow. The chain links TRBV7-9 to TRBJ2-7, with D tentatively TRBD1 or TRBD2 (5 bases each). The source is a donor at least 40 years old with multiple myeloma. The CDR3: CASSLAGRLSGDEQYF. DNA for the CDR3: TGTGCCAGCAGCTTAGCGGGACGGCTCTCTGGGGACGAGCAGTACTTC. Full variable domain (outside the CDR3, taken from reference TRBV7-9 and TRBJ2-7): DTGVSQNPRHKITKRGQNVTFRCDPISEHNRLYWYRQTLGQGPEFLTYFQNEAQLEKSRLLSDRFSAERPKGSFSTLEIQRTEQGDSAMYLCASSLAGRLSGDEQYFGPGTRLTVT.